What follows are 19 T cell receptor beta chains derived from one specimen sequenced in a study of spatial heterogeneity in lung cancer. TCRdb called the 5' RACE reads again in MiXCR, with one record for every CDR3 protein. Among about 14,000 distinct CDR3 sequences listed, 10% to 12% were seen once. Documented time point: sample taken at primary tumor resection. Whole RNA from tumor, nontumor lung or frozen PBMC was sequenced unsorted. The starting material was PBMCs, obtained at surgery. These receptors were taken from a female donor with early-stage non-small cell lung cancer.

Many counts were recorded for this clonotype. The chain has TRBV30 and TRBJ1-4, with 9 bases aligning to TRBD1. Germline CDR1 GTSNPN, CDR2 SVGIG (reference sequence). This CDR3 spans 12 amino acids. V dropped 8 bases and J dropped 6; count of bases not matched to a gene: 4. The DNA of the CDR3 is TGTGCCGGACAGGGGCGTGATGAAAAACTGTTTTTT. Protein sequence: CAGQGRDEKLFF.

A note on this clonotype: A much larger clone lies a single base off, so this may be a read error. The chain uses TRBV18 and TRBJ1-2; D remains ambiguous. Per germline, CDR1 KGHSH and CDR2 LQKENI. This CDR3 has 15 amino acids. The CDR3 region is CAGSPPWGDNYGYTF. DNA for the CDR3: TGTGCCGGCTCACCACCGTGGGGAGATAACTATGGCTACACCTTC.

Comments on this clonotype: An end of the junction does not agree with germline; a read error may underlie this. V and J are TRBV7-7 and TRBJ2-2; 8 nucleotides align to TRBD1. The CDR3 runs to 14 residues. Germline V gives CDR1 SSHAT, CDR2 FNYEAQ (reference sequence). The CDR3 nucleotides are TGTGCTAGCAGCTTAACAGGGGGCACCGGGGAGCTGTTTTTT. This translates into CASSLTGGTGELFF.

This clonotype occurred many times. The chain joins TRBV5-6 to TRBJ2-7, with D perhaps TRBD1 or TRBD2 (5 bases each). V dropped 6 bases and J dropped 0 bases, with 19 bases sitting between them. CDR1 is SGHDT, CDR2 YYEEEE, per germline. This CDR3 is 16 amino acids long. The CDR3 nucleotides read TGTGCCAGCACCTACCCCGGGGCCCGGAGCTCCTACGAGCAGTACTTC. Translating gives CASTYPGARSSYEQYF.

This clonotype was picked up many times. The chain is built from TRBV12-3 or TRBV12-4 and TRBJ1-5; D gene ambiguous. The CDR3 is made up of 13 amino acids. Trimming shortened V by 1 base and J by 9 bases, and 10 bases separated the two germline ends. CDR3 sequence reads: CASSLEGSMPQHF. The CDR3 DNA reads as TGTGCCAGCAGTTTAGAAGGGAGTATGCCCCAGCATTTT.

This clonotype is medium-sized within its sample. The J gene is TRBJ2-7, the V gene TRBV11-2, with a weak D call TRBD2 (6 bases). CDR3 size: 15 residues. Germline values: CDR1 SGHAT, CDR2 FQNNGV. Trimming removed 0 bases at V and 0 bases at J, with 9 bases between. CDR3 in DNA: TGTGCCAGCAGCTTAGAAGCGGGTAGCTCCTACGAGCAGTACTTC. The encoded protein is CASSLEAGSSYEQYF.

The V gene is TRBV11-2, the J gene TRBJ1-1; unclear D gene. The ends were cut back, 2 bases at V and 1 base at J, with 8 bases in the middle. CDR1 and CDR2 (germline): SGHAT, FQNNGV. The CDR3 runs 14 residues. CDR3 loop: CASSLSPGNTEAFF. For the CDR3, the DNA is TGTGCCAGCAGCTTAAGCCCAGGGAACACTGAAGCTTTCTTT.

This clonotype was counted ten times or more. The chain recombines TRBV12-3 or TRBV12-4 with TRBJ1-2; 9 bases map to TRBD1. The CDR3 is 14 residues long. V was clipped by 6 bases and J by 4 bases; unmatched bases: 6. Here the CDR3 DNA reads TGTGCCAGCAGAGGGACAGGGATTGGCTATGGCTACACCTTC. Protein sequence: CASRGTGIGYGYTF.

The gene calls are TRBV7-8 and TRBJ2-6, with no clear D. Trimming cost V 5 bases and J 4 bases, with 15 bases left between them. Germline V gene sequence: CDR1 SGHVS, CDR2 FQNEAQ. CDR3 size: 16 residues. The CDR3 is CASSPPRSKGANVLTF. DNA for the CDR3: TGTGCCAGCAGCCCCCCCCGCTCAAAAGGGGCCAACGTCCTGACTTTC.

This clonotype was seen ten or more times. The chain carries TRBV6-5 and TRBJ2-7; D uncertain. Trimming took 5 bases from V and 2 from J, leaving 16 bases between them. This CDR3 comprises 15 residues. CDR1 is MNHEY, CDR2 SVGAGI, per germline. The CDR3 bases are TGTGCCAGCAGTGAAACATGGAGTAGAACCTACGAGCAGTACTTC. The encoded protein is CASSETWSRTYEQYF.

The chain couples TRBV19 to TRBJ2-5, with 9 bases that match TRBD2. Germline trimming cut 1 base from V and 6 bases from J; bases unmatched to any gene: 3. This CDR3 has 14 amino acids. Germline loops: CDR1 LNHDA, CDR2 SQIVND (reference sequence). CDR3 bases: TGTGCCAGTAGTATAGGCGGGGGGGAAAAGACCCAGTACTTC. Residues: CASSIGGGEKTQYF.

This clonotype was counted at least ten times. The genes are TRBV6-1 and TRBJ2-7; weak D call: TRBD2 (5 bases). Germline lookup yields CDR1 MNHNS and CDR2 SASEGT. Trimming took 6 bases from V and 4 from J, leaving 16 bases between them. The CDR3 is 14 residues long. Here the CDR3 reads CASSASFSGYEQYF. Written as DNA, the CDR3 is TGTGCCAGCAGCGCTTCCTTCTCGGGGTACGAGCAGTACTTC.

This clonotype was seen repeatedly, ten times or more. The rearrangement joins TRBV27 to TRBJ2-1; D is unresolved. The germline V gene encodes CDR1 MNHEY and CDR2 SMNVEV (reference sequence). V gave up 6 bases and J gave up 7 bases, with 31 bases separating them. This CDR3 is 19 amino acids long. DNA for the CDR3: TGTGCCAGCAGCCCCGGAAGACTCATTCAAGCCGGTAGGTTTAATGAGCAGTTCTTC. Amino acid sequence: CASSPGRLIQAGRFNEQFF.

With regard to this clonotype: A much bigger clone sits one base away, suggesting this may be a read error. This chain uses TRBV7-9 with TRBJ1-3, with D uncertain. Trimming took off 9 bases at V and 6 bases at J, with 9 bases between the two ends. CDR1 is SEHNR, CDR2 FQNEAQ, per germline (reference sequence). CDR3 length equals 11 residues. CDR3 sequence: CASTLENTIYF. CDR3 nucleotide sequence: TGTGCCAGTACCCTGGAAAACACCATATATTTT.

The sample holds many counts of this clonotype. The chain combines TRBV21-1 with TRBJ1-5. TRBV21-1 is a pseudogene segment. This CDR3 contains 17 residues. CDR3 sequence: CASSKEEVGLLNQPQHF. The DNA of the CDR3 is TGTGCCAGCAGCAAAGAGGAGGTCGGCTTACTCAATCAGCCCCAGCATTTT.

This clonotype is medium-sized (0.01 to 0.1%). This chain uses TRBV20-1 with TRBJ2-3; D not resolved. CDR1 is DFQATT, CDR2 SNEGSKA, per germline (reference sequence). The CDR3 spans 12 residues. Trimming took off 3 bases at V and 1 base at J, with 5 bases between the two ends. The CDR3: CSASQGTDTQYF. In nucleotides, the CDR3 is TGCAGTGCTAGTCAAGGCACAGATACGCAGTATTTT.

There are a few counts of this clonotype. The chain links TRBV5-1 to TRBJ2-5; D uncertain. The CDR3 has 15 residues. Germline assignment: CDR1 SGHRS and CDR2 YFSETQ. The V end was cut by 4 bases, the J end by 5 bases, with 18 bases between. CDR3 sequence (DNA): TGCGCCAGCAGCCAGATAGCCGCCCTAAGGGAGACCCAGTACTTC. Protein product: CASSQIAALRETQYF.

The rearrangement uses TRBV5-1 and TRBJ2-7; 10 nucleotides match TRBD2. There are 12 residues in the CDR3. Germline V gene sequence: CDR1 SGHRS, CDR2 YFSETQ. The ends lost 6 bases at V and 10 bases at J; junction bases unmatched: 7. CDR3 amino acids: CASKSLAGDQYF. The CDR3 DNA reads TGCGCCAGCAAGTCTCTAGCGGGAGATCAGTACTTC.

This clonotype was detected once. The rearrangement uses TRBV27 and TRBJ2-2, with D possibly being TRBD2 (6 bases). The V gene lost 6 bases and the J gene lost 5 bases, with 13 bases spanning the gap. The CDR3 spans 14 residues. The germline CDR1 and CDR2 sequences are MNHEY and SMNVEV (reference sequence). CDR3 loop: CASRWGVTTGELFF. CDR3 nucleotide sequence: TGTGCCAGCAGATGGGGGGTAACAACCGGGGAGCTGTTTTTT.